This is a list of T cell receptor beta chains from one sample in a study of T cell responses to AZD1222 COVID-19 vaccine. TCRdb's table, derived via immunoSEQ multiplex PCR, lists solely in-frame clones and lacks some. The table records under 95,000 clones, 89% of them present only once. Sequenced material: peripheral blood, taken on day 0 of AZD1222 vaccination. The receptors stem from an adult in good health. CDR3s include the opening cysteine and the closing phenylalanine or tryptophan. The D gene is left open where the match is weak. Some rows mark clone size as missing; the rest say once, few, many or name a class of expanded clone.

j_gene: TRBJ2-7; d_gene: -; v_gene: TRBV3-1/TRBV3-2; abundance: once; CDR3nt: TGTGCCAGCAGCCCAGGGGACGACGTAGTATACGAGCAGTACTTC; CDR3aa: CASSPGDDVVYEQYF
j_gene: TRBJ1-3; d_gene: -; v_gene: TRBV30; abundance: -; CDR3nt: TGTGCCTGGAGTGGAAAGCAGGCGAGCTCTGGAAACACCATATATTTT; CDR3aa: CAWSGKQASSGNTIYF
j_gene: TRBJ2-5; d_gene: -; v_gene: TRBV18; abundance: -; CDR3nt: TGTGCCAGCTCACCTCTTATCGACCGGGCGGGAAGTGAGACCCAGTACTTC; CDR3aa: CASSPLIDRAGSETQYF
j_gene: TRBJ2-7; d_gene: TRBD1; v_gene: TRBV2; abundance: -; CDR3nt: TGTGCCGTAACACAGGGGGCACTGGCCTACGAGCAGTACTTC; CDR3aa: CAVTQGALAYEQYF
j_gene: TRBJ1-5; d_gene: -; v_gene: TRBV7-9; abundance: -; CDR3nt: TGTGCCAGCAGCTTAGCCGATCAGCCCCAGCATTTT; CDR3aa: CASSLADQPQHF
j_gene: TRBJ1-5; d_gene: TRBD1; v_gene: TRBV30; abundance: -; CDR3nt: TGTGCTTCACCAGGGGGCGCCCCTCGGGATCAGCCCCAGCATTTT; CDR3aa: CASPGGAPRDQPQHF
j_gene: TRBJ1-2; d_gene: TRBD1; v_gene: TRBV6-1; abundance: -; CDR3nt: TGTGCCAGCAGTGGAGCTGGACAGGGACGTGGCTACACCTTC; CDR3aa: CASSGAGQGRGYTF
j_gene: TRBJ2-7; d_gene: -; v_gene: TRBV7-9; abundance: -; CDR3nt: TGTGCCAGTGACAGTCCAGGGAGCTCCTACGAGCAGTACTTC; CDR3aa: CASDSPGSSYEQYF
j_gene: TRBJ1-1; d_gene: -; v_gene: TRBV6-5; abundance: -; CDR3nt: TGTGCCAGCAGTTACCGGGTACGGAAAGGGGGGACTGAAGCTTTCTTT; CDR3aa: CASSYRVRKGGTEAFF
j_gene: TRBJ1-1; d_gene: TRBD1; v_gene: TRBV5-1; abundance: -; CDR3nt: TGCGCCAGCAGCTGGGGGTTGGACAGGGGAGGGACTGAAGCTTTCTTT; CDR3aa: CASSWGLDRGGTEAFF
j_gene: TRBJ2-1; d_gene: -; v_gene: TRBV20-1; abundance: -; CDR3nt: TGCAGTGCTAGTATACGGTATCCCCACAATGAGCAGTTCTTC; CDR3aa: CSASIRYPHNEQFF
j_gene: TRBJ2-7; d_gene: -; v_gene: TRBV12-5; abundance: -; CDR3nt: TGTGCTAGTGGTTTGCAACTTTCGGTGCAGTACTTC; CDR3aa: CASGLQLSVQYF
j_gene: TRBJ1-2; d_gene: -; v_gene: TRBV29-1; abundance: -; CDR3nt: TGCAGCGTCAGGGGAGGAGACTATGGCTACACCTTC; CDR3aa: CSVRGGDYGYTF
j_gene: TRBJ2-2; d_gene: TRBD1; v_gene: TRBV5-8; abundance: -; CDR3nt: TGTGCCAGCAGCCCACCGGACAGGGCGGGGACCGGGGAGCTGTTTTTT; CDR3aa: CASSPPDRAGTGELFF
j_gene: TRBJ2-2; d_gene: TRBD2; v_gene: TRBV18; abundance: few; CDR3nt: TGTGCCAGCTCACCACCCCTTTTAGCGGGAAGGACCGGGGAGCTGTTTTTT; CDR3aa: CASSPPLLAGRTGELFF
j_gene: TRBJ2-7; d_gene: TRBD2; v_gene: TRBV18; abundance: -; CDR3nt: TGTGCCAGCTCACCCCCGGGACTAGCAGGAGAGCAGTACTTC; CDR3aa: CASSPPGLAGEQYF
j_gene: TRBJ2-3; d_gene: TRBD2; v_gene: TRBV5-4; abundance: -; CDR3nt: TGTGCCAGCAGCGATCGGACTAGCGGGACTCCTAGCACAGATACGCAGTATTTT; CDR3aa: CASSDRTSGTPSTDTQYF
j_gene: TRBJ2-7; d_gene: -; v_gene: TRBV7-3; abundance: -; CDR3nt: TGTGCCAGCAGCCTTGGGACCGCCCACGAGCAGTACTTC; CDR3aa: CASSLGTAHEQYF
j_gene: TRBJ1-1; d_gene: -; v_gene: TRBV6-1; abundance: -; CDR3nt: TGTGCCAGCAGTGACGCACAGGGTGTGAACACTGAAGCTTTCTTT; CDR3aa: CASSDAQGVNTEAFF
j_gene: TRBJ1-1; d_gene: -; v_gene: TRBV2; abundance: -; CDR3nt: TGTGCCAGCAGACGAGGGGGAGGACGGACAGACAACACTGAAGCTTTCTTT; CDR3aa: CASRRGGGRTDNTEAFF
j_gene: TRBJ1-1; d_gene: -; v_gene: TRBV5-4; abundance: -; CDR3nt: TGTGCCAGCAGCTTGACAGGAGGGCTATGGGGCGACACTGAAGCTTTCTTT; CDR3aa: CASSLTGGLWGDTEAFF
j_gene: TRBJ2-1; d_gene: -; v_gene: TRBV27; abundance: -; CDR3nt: TGTGCCAGCAGTTTATTTGGTTACAATGAGCAGTTCTTC; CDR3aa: CASSLFGYNEQFF
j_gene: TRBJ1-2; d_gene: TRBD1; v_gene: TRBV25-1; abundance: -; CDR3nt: TGTGCCAGCAGTGCACCGGGACAGGGGGATGGCTACACCTTC; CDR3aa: CASSAPGQGDGYTF
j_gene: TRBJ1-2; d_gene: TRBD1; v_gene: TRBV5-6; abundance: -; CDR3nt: TGTGCCAGCAGCTTTGGAGGGGGCAGAGGCTACACCTTC; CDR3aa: CASSFGGGRGYTF
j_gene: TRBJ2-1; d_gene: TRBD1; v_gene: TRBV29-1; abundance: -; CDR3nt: TGCAGCGTTGGGGACAGCTACAATGAGCAGTTCTTC; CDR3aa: CSVGDSYNEQFF
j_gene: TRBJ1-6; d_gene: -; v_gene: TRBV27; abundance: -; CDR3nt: TGTGCCAGCAGCAATAGGTTGGCGCCCCTCCACTTT; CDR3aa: CASSNRLAPLHF
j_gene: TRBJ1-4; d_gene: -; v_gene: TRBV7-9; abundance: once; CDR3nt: TGTGCCAGCAGCTTAGATGGGAGGGCTAATGAAAAACTGTTTTTT; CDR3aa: CASSLDGRANEKLFF
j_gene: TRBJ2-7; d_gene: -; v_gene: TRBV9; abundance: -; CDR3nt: TGTGCCAGCAGCGTAGCCCCCACCTACGAGCAGTACTTC; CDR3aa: CASSVAPTYEQYF
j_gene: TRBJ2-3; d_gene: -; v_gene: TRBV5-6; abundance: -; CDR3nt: TGTGCCAGCAGCTTGCTTCGGGGAGATACGCAGTATTTT; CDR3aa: CASSLLRGDTQYF
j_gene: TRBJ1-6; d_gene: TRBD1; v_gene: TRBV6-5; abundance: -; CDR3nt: TGTGCCAGCAAGAGGGACAGGGAAAATTCACCCCTCCACTTT; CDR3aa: CASKRDRENSPLHF
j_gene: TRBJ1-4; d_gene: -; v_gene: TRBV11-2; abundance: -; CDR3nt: TGTGCCAGCAGCCTCACTCCCGGGGGGACCGGAACTAATGAAAAACTGTTTTTT; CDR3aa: CASSLTPGGTGTNEKLFF
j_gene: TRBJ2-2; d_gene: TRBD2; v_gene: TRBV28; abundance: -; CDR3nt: TGTGCCAGCAGTTCCCCGACTAGCGGGAGCACCGGGGAGCTGTTTTTT; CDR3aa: CASSSPTSGSTGELFF
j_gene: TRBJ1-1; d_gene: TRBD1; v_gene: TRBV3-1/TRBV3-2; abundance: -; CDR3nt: TGTGCCAGCAGCCAAGGACAGGGCGGCACTGAAGCTTTCTTT; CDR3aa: CASSQGQGGTEAFF
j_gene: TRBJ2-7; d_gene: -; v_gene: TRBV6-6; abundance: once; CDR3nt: TGTGCCAGCAGTCGAGACCCACGGACCTACGAGCAGTACTTC; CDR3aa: CASSRDPRTYEQYF
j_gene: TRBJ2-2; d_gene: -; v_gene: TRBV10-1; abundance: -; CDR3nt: TGCGCCAGCGCGGGACAGACCACCGGGGAGCTGTTTTTT; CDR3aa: CASAGQTTGELFF
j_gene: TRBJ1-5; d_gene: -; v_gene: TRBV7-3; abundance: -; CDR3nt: TGTGCCAGCAGATATAACCGGGACACTTATAGCAATCAGCCCCAGCATTTT; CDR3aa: CASRYNRDTYSNQPQHF
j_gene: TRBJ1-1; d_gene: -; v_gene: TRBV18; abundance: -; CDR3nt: TGTGCCAGCTCACCGACAGGAGAGAACACTGAAGCTTTCTTT; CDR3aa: CASSPTGENTEAFF
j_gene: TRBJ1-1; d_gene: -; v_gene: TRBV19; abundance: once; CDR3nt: TGTGCCAGTAGGGGAGCCGGGACTGAAGCTTTCTTT; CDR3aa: CASRGAGTEAFF
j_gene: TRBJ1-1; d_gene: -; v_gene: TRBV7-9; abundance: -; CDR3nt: TGTGCCAGCAGCCTAGGAACAGGGCGCACTGAAGCTTTCTTT; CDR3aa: CASSLGTGRTEAFF
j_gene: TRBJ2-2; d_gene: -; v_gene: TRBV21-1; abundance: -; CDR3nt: TGTGCCAGCAGCAAAGGGTGGACTAGCGGAACCGGGGAGCTGTTTTTT; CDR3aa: CASSKGWTSGTGELFF
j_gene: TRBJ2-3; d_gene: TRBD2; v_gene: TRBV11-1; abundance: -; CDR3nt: TGTGCCAGCAGCTTACTAGCGGGGTCAGATACGCAGTATTTT; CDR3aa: CASSLLAGSDTQYF
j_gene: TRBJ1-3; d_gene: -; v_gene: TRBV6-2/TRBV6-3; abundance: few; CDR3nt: TGTGCCAGCAGTGATCTTTACTCTGGAAACACCATATATTTT; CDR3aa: CASSDLYSGNTIYF